This T cell receptor beta chain was sequenced during a study of blood T cell repertoires in COVID-19 (dated by TCRdb to 2018 to 2021). Looking at the study overall: Collaborator samples came from the United States, Italy and Spain and covered acute and convalescent phases of COVID-19. The prospective study material was composed of cDNA or gDNA derived from T cells, B-cell-depleted T cells, or PBMCs. The dataset comprised deeply sampled blood TCRbeta repertoires from subjects exposed to, actively infected with, or recovered from COVID-19. A freely available public database, intended as a resource for researchers studying the immune response to SARS-CoV-2, is where the repertoires were released. The samples were drawn from two sources: the first 160 participants of the ongoing ImmuneRACE study, and 1,000 to 1,500 subjects contributed by 6 global collaborators. Sample metadata almost always included a de-identified subject ID, COVID-19 status, age in years and sex. Where HLA class I and class II types were available, the types were taken from metadata supplied by the sample provider, not from assay-based typing. What the work shows at the level of the full study, not this receptor alone: The amount of clinical and demographic metadata varied by source and participant and was provided uncurated.

Whole blood was collected in K2EDTA tubes by collaborating institutions according to the institutions' own protocols. For TCRbeta analysis, collaborator samples were shipped as frozen whole blood, as isolated PBMCs, or as DNA extracted from either sample type. The sample holds one count of this clone. The target of this receptor is not known. Qualities for individual bases were not recorded, and no much larger clone is one base off. Germline trimming amounts to 5 bases on V and 5 bases on J, with 7 as the count of junction bases outside the gene matches. The germline V gene encodes CDR1 MNHEY and CDR2 SMNVEV (reference sequence). From cysteine to phenylalanine, the CDR3 is 15 amino acids long. Just CDR3 DNA is preserved here, 45 bases in frame from base 1. The immunoSEQ Assay, a bias-controlled multiplex PCR, was used to amplify TCRbeta CDR3 regions from genomic DNA. Per the original workflow: The number of nucleated cells in each sample was estimated from the amplification of reference gene primers within the assay. To quantify the absolute abundance of each unique TCRbeta CDR3 rearrangement, sequence reads were collapsed and filtered. For each sample, productive Simpson clonality was calculated as the square root of Simpson's diversity index over productive rearrangements. TCRdb retrieved this table from immuneACCESS and kept in-frame rearrangements only. Not all clones are present; in checked studies, unresolved V genes account for under half, and no reason is known for the remainder. The D gene and trimming were derived from the DNA, and the V and J assignments and clone size from that table. This sample is represented by 150,000 to 200,000 clones; 80% to 90% of them were singletons. Clones ranked in the top ten supply roughly 2.5% of the sample.

This receptor was obtained from a man aged 40-49 years with active or convalescent COVID-19. Recombination linked TRBV27 to TRBJ1-4, with 8 bases matching TRBD1. Material: peripheral blood. The CDR3 has the sequence CASSPLTGVNEKLFF. The DNA sequence is given as TGTGCCAGCAGTCCCTTGACAGGGGTAAATGAAAAACTGTTTTTT.